Sequencing of this TCR beta chain was carried out in a study of OX40 agonist ivuxolimab in advanced cancers. TCRdb's copy holds only in-frame clones and misses some; the assay was immunoSEQ multiplex PCR. This repertoire shows more than 10,000 clones, around 69% found once; its top ten account for approximately 40%. At baseline, cycle 4 day 1, and cycle 7 day 1, blood was sampled. This CDR3 spans 16 amino acids. The germline V gene has CDR1 MNHNY and CDR2 SVGAGI (reference sequence). The V gene end was trimmed by 2 bases and the J gene end by 4 bases; junction bases not matched to a gene: 9. The sequence was obtained from an adult with an advanced solid tumor such as melanoma, head and neck, liver or kidney cancer. V and J are TRBV6-6 and TRBJ2-3, with TRBD2 matching over 7 bases. The sample in question was CD4+ or CD8+ T cells sorted from blood, obtained in a trial of the OX40 agonist ivuxolimab. The CDR3 DNA reads as TGTGCCAGCAGTTACCCGAGCGGGAATTACGCAGATACGCAGTATTTT. Translated: CASSYPSGNYADTQYF.